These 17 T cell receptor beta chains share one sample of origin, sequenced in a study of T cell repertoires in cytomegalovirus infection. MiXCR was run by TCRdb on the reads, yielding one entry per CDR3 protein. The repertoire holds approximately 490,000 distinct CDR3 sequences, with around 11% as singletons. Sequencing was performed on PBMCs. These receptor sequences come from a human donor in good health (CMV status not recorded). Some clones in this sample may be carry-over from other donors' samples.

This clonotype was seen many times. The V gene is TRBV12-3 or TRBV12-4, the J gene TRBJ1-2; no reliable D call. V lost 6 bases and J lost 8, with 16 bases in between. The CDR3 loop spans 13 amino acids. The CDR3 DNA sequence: TGTGCCAGCAGGGAGGTGAATCGGCCCGGCTACACCTTC. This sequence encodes CASREVNRPGYTF.

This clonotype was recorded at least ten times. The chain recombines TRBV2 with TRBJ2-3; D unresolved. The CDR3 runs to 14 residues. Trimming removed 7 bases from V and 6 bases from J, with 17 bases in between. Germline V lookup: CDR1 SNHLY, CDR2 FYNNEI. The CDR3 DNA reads TGTGCCAGCACCAATGGGCTAGTACCGGATACGCAGTATTTT. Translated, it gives CASTNGLVPDTQYF.

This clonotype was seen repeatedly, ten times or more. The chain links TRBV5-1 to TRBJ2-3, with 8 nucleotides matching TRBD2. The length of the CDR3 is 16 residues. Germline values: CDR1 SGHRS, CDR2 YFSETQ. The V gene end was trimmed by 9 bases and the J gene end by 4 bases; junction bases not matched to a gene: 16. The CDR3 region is CATRLDNGRAPDTQYF. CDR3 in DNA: TGCGCCACCAGGCTTGATAACGGGAGGGCCCCAGATACGCAGTATTTT.

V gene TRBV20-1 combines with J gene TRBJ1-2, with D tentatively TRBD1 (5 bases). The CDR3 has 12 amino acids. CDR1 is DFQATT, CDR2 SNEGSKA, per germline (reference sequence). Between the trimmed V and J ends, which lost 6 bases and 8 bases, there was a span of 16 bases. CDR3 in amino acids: CSAFEQAEGYTF. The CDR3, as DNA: TGCAGTGCCTTTGAACAGGCGGAAGGCTACACCTTC.

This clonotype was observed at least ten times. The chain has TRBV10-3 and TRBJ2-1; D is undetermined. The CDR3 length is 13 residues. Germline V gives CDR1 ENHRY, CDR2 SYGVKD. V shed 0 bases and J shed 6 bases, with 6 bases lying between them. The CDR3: CAISESKGNEQFF. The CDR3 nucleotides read TGTGCCATCAGTGAGTCGAAGGGCAATGAGCAGTTCTTC.

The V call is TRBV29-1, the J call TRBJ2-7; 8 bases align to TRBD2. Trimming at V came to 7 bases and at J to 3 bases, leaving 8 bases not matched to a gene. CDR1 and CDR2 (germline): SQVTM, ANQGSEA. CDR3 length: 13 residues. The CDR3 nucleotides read TGCAGCGCTCGCGGGGGGAGGGGCTACGAGCAGTACTTC. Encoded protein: CSARGGRGYEQYF.

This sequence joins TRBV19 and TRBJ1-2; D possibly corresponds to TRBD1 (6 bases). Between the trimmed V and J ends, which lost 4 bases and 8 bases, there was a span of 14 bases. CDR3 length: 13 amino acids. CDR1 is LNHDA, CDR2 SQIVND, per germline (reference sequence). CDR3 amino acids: CASSTDQGRGYTF. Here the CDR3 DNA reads TGTGCCAGTAGTACCGACCAGGGGAGAGGCTACACCTTC.

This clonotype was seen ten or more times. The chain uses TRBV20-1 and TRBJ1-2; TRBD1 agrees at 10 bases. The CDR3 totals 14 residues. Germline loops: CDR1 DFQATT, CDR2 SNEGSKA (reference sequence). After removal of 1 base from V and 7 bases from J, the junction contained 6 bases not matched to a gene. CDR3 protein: CSARATGQGIGYTF. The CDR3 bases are TGCAGTGCTAGAGCTACGGGACAGGGGATTGGCTACACCTTC.

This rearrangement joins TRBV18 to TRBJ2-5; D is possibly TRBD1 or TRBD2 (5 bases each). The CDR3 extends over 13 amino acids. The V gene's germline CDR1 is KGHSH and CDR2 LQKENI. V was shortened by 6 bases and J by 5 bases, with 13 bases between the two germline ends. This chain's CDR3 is CASSLQGPETQYF. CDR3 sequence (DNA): TGTGCCAGCTCTCTCCAGGGACCGGAGACCCAGTACTTC.

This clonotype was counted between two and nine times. This CDR3 is CASSERQGWPYEQYF. The CDR3 DNA sequence: TGTGCCAGCAGTGAACGACAGGGGTGGCCCTACGAGCAGTACTTC. The gene calls are TRBV27 and TRBJ2-7, with 8 bases lining up with TRBD1. Germline lookup yields CDR1 MNHEY and CDR2 SMNVEV (reference sequence). Trimming removed 5 bases from V and 2 bases from J; junction bases left unmatched: 8. This CDR3 has 15 amino acids.

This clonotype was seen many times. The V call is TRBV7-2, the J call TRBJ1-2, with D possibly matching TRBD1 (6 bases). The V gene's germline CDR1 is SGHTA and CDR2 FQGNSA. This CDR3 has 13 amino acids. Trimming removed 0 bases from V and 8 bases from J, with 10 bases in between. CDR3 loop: CASSLAQGSGYTF. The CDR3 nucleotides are TGTGCCAGCAGCTTAGCCCAGGGGTCGGGCTACACCTTC.

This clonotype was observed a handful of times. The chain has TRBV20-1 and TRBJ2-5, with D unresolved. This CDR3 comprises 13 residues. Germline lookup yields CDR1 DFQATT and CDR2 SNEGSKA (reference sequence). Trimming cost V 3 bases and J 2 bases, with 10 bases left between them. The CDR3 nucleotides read TGCAGTGCTAGCGGGCTACGACAAGAGACCCAGTACTTC. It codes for CSASGLRQETQYF.

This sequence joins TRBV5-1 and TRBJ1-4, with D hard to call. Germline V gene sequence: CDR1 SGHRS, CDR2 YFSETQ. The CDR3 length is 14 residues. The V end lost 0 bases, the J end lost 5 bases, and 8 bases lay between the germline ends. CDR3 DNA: TGCGCCAGCAGCTTGGCTGGGTTCAATGAAAAACTGTTTTTT. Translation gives CASSLAGFNEKLFF. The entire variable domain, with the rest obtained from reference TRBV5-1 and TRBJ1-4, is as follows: KAGVTQTPRYLIKTRGQQVTLSCSPISGHRSVSWYQQTPGQGLQFLFEYFSETQRNKGNFPGRFSGRQFSNSRSEMNVSTLELGDSALYLCASSLAGFNEKLFFGSGTQLSVL.

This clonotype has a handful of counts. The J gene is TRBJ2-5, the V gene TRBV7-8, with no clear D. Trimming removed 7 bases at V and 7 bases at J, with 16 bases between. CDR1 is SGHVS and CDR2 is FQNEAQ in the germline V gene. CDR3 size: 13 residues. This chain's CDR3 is CASTPSGLGTQYF. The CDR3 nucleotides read TGTGCCAGCACCCCGAGTGGGCTCGGGACCCAGTACTTC.

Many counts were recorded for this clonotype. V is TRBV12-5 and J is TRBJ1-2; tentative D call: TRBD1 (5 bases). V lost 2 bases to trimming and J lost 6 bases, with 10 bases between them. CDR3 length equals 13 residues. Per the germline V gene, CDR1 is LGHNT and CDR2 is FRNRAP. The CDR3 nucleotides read TGTGCTAGTGGTTTGTCCTCGGGACATGGCTACACCTTC. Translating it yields CASGLSSGHGYTF. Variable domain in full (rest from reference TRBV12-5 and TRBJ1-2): DARVTQTPRHKVTEMGQEVTMRCQPILGHNTVFWYRQTMMQGLELLAYFRNRAPLDDSGMPKDRFSAEMPDATLATLKIQPSEPRDSAVYFCASGLSSGHGYTFGSGTRLTVV.

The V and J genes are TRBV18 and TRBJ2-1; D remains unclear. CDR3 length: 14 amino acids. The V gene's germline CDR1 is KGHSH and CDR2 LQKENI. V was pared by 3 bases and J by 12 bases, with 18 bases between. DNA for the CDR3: TGTGCCAGCTCACCGCCCGCGGCGGTAGACCGGCAGTTCTTC. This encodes CASSPPAAVDRQFF. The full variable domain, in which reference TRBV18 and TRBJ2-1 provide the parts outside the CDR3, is NAGVMQNPRHLVRRRGQEARLRCSPMKGHSHVYWYRQLPEEGLKFMVYLQKENIIDESGMPKERFSAEFPKEGPSILRIQQVVRGDSAAYFCASSPPAAVDRQFFGPGTRLTVL.

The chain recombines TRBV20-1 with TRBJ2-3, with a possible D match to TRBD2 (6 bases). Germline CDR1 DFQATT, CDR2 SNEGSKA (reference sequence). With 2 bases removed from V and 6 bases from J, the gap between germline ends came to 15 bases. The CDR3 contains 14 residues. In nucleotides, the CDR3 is TGCAGTGCTAGATCGACTAGTTCGGTGGATACGCAGTATTTT. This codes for CSARSTSSVDTQYF.